Detailed here is one T cell receptor (beta chain). The source of the sample is a study of a mutant IDH1 vaccine in newly diagnosed glioma. Trimming shortened V by 2 bases and J by 4 bases, and 27 bases separated the two germline ends. The CDR3 covers 19 residues. Germline V gives CDR1 SGHDT, CDR2 YYEEEE. Using immunoSEQ multiplex PCR, the repertoire was profiled, and TCRdb retains in-frame clones only, with some absent. Among just under 95,000 clones listed, roughly four fifths were seen once. Time point indicated: baseline, week 1 (first vaccination visit). Described treatment: pre-vaccination baseline after standard-of-care therapy.

This material consisted of PBMCs, taken from a glioma patient treated with radiotherapy, temozolomide or both. The source is a woman aged 45-60 years with glioma. The chain is built from TRBV5-6 and TRBJ1-1; D gene unclear. This CDR3 reads CASSFNSVAGFSWSTEAFF. The CDR3 nucleotides are TGTGCCAGCAGCTTTAATTCCGTGGCTGGGTTTTCATGGAGCACTGAAGCTTTCTTT.